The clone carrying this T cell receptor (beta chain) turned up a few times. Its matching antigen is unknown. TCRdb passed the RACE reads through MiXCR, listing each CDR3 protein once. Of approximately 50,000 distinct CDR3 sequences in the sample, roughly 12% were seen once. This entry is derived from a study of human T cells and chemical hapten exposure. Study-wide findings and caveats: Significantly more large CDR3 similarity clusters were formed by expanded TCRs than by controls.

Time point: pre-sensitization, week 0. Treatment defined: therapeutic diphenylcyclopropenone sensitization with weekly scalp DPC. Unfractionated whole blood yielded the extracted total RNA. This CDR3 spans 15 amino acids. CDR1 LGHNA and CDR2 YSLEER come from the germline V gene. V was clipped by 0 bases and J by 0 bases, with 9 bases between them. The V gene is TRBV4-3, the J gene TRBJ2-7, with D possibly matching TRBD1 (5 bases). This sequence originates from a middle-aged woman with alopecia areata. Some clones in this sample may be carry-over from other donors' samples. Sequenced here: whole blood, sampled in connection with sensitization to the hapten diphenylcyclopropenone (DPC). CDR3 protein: CASSQEDTVSYEQYF. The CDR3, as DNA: TGCGCCAGCAGCCAAGAGGACACCGTCTCCTACGAGCAGTACTTC.